The next 13 T cell receptor beta chains were all read from a single sample in a study of vaccination and CD4 T cells after COVID-19 (dated by TCRdb to about 2022). The library was produced with PCR. Sequenced on an Illumina iSeq 100. TCR sequencing of DNA from cultured CD4+ T cells used the Oncomine TCR Beta short-read assay at the Johns Hopkins FTIC core. TCRdb cleaned the public reads at Q25 with fastp, built clones with MiXCR and kept in-frame beta chains. Each record represents a unique CDR3 protein, reported with the most common genes and DNA among its rows. The sample profile shows around 25,000 distinct CDR3 sequences; 30% of them were found once. Together, the top ten hold approximately 3% of the sample. The label giving this sample's time point can be read as: late sampling 161 to 241 days after vaccination in a few convalescent patients. Reading the label with the study, this specimen's treatment or condition is: 10-day PBMC culture with coronavirus spike peptide pools or control peptides (ViraFEST assay).

Their antigens remain unidentified. The sample in question was CD4+ T cells from blood, cultured in vitro, obtained about 7 months after SARS-CoV-2 vaccination. The receptor set was obtained from a human donor who had recovered from COVID-19.

This clonotype was picked up a small number of times. The chain couples TRBV7-6 to TRBJ1-1; 8 nucleotides agree with TRBD1. The ends lost 4 bases at V and 1 base at J; junction bases unmatched: 5. The germline gives CDR1 SGHVS, CDR2 FNYEAQ. The CDR3 consists of 15 residues. CDR3 coding DNA: TGTGCCAGCAGCTCGCAGGGGGCGCAGAACACTGAAGCTTTCTTT. This encodes CASSSQGAQNTEAFF. The whole variable domain, filled in from reference TRBV7-6 and TRBJ1-1, reads GAGVSQSPRYKVTKRGQDVALRCDPISGHVSLYWYRQALGQGPEFLTYFNYEAQQDKSGLPNDRFSAERPEGSISTLTIQRTEQRDSAMYRCASSSQGAQNTEAFFGQGTRLTVV.

This clonotype was seen a few times. V gene TRBV6-1 combines with J gene TRBJ1-5; 9 bases match TRBD1. V dropped 2 bases and J dropped 0; count of bases not matched to a gene: 17. Germline assignment: CDR1 MNHNS and CDR2 SASEGT. This CDR3 spans 21 amino acids. Written as DNA, the CDR3 is TGTGCCAGCAGTGAATCCTACCGTGGGACAGGGACTTCAAATAGCAATCAGCCCCAGCATTTT. Encoded protein: CASSESYRGTGTSNSNQPQHF.

The chain carries TRBV15 and TRBJ2-1, with D maybe TRBD2 (6 bases). Trimming shortened V by 1 base and J by 2 bases, and 12 bases separated the two germline ends. Germline V lookup: CDR1 LNHNV, CDR2 YYDKDF (reference sequence). There are 16 residues in the CDR3. The chain's CDR3 is CATSRGPGLPYNEQFF. The CDR3 nucleotides read TGTGCCACCAGCAGAGGCCCAGGACTACCCTACAATGAGCAGTTCTTC. Filled out from reference TRBV15 and TRBJ2-1, the complete variable domain reads DAMVIQNPRYQVTQFGKPVTLSCSQTLNHNVMYWYQQKSSQAPKLLFHYYDKDFNNEADTPDNFQSRRPNTSFCFLDIRSPGLGDTAMYLCATSRGPGLPYNEQFFGPGTRLTVL.

V is TRBV24-1 and J is TRBJ2-1, with D tentatively TRBD1 (6 bases). This CDR3 is built from 16 residues. Germline CDR1 and CDR2: KGHDR and SFDVKD. V lost 2 bases to trimming and J lost 4 bases, with 14 bases between them. CDR3: CATSDSQGPGYNEQFF. CDR3 DNA sequence: TGTGCCACCAGTGATTCACAGGGCCCGGGATACAATGAGCAGTTCTTC.

The J gene is TRBJ2-7, the V gene TRBV28, with 11 bases matching TRBD1. With V trimmed by 2 bases and J by 2 bases, 2 bases remained unmatched. CDR1 is MDHEN and CDR2 is SYDVKM in the germline V gene. The length of the CDR3 is 15 residues. CDR3 protein: CASSLGTGGTYEQYF. Written as DNA, the CDR3 is TGTGCCAGCAGTTTAGGGACAGGGGGGACCTACGAGCAGTACTTC.

The CDR3 reads CASSPPGAGDPEAFF. Written as DNA, the CDR3 is TGTGCCAGCTCACCACCTGGGGCAGGGGATCCTGAAGCTTTCTTT. This chain joins TRBV18 and TRBJ1-1, with a possible D match to TRBD1 (6 bases). CDR1 and CDR2 (germline): KGHSH, LQKENI. CDR3 length: 15 amino acids. V lost 0 bases, J lost 6 bases, and 14 bases lay in between.

This chain connects TRBV18 to TRBJ1-6, with 7 bases identical to TRBD1. The CDR3 covers 16 residues. The V segment lost 1 base and the J segment 9 bases; nucleotides outside the gene matches: 9. From germline, CDR1 is KGHSH and CDR2 LQKENI. The CDR3 loop is CASSPQEQGWGSPLHF. In DNA, the CDR3 is TGTGCCAGCTCACCACAGGAACAGGGGTGGGGTTCACCCCTCCACTTT.

The V call is TRBV20-1, the J call TRBJ1-2, with D possibly TRBD1 on 5 matching bases. This CDR3 spans 12 amino acids. From germline, CDR1 is DFQATT and CDR2 SNEGSKA (reference sequence). The V end was cut by 4 bases, the J end by 5 bases, with 11 bases between. The CDR3: CSANRQTYGYTF. CDR3 sequence (DNA): TGCAGTGCTAACAGGCAAACTTATGGCTACACCTTC.

The chain uses TRBV6-5 and TRBJ2-7; 13 nucleotides match TRBD2. Germline trimming cut 2 bases from V and 1 base from J; bases unmatched to any gene: 11. The germline CDR1 and CDR2 sequences are MNHEY and SVGAGI. The CDR3 contains 19 residues. CDR3 sequence: CASSYLPPGLAGISYEQYF. The CDR3 region has the DNA TGTGCCAGCAGTTACCTGCCCCCGGGACTAGCGGGGATATCCTACGAGCAGTACTTC.

This clonotype was detected only a few times. The genes are TRBV27 and TRBJ1-1; maybe TRBD1 (6 bases). CDR3 length: 15 residues. Germline V gene data show CDR1 as MNHEY and CDR2 as SMNVEV (reference sequence). V was clipped by 5 bases and J by 6 bases, with 19 bases between them. This chain's CDR3 is CASSRTALRGAEAFF. CDR3 in DNA: TGTGCCAGCAGTAGGACCGCGCTGAGGGGGGCTGAAGCTTTCTTT.

This chain connects TRBV6-1 to TRBJ2-1, with 10 bases matching TRBD2. The germline V gene has CDR1 MNHNS and CDR2 SASEGT. The CDR3 is made up of 15 amino acids. The V gene end was trimmed by 6 bases and the J gene end by 4 bases; junction bases not matched to a gene: 6. The CDR3 protein is CASSLSGRAYNEQFF. CDR3 nucleotides: TGTGCCAGCAGCCTCAGCGGGAGGGCGTACAATGAGCAGTTCTTC.

The chain recombines TRBV10-3 with TRBJ2-7; unclear D gene. Trimming cost V 0 bases and J 7 bases, with 4 bases left between them. Germline V lookup: CDR1 ENHRY, CDR2 SYGVKD. The CDR3 runs to 11 residues. CDR3 amino acids: CAISESREQYF. The CDR3 coding sequence is TGTGCCATCAGTGAGTCCAGGGAGCAGTACTTC.

The rearrangement joins TRBV12-2 to TRBJ2-1. TRBV12-2 is deemed a pseudogene. The CDR3 is made up of 12 amino acids. For the CDR3, the DNA is TGTGCAAGTCGCTCCATGGTTAATGAGCAGTTCTTC. Residues: CASRSMVNEQFF.